This T cell receptor (beta chain) was sequenced for a study of blood T cell repertoires in COVID-19. Across the whole study: COVID-19 samples from acute and convalescent phases originated in the United States, Italy and Spain. Sources were T cells, B-cell-depleted T cells, or PBMCs; the material itself was cDNA or gDNA.

Study processing details: From reference gene primer amplification, estimates of nucleated cell counts were derived. Only in-frame clones appear in the TCRdb table, and some are missing; sequencing was by immunoSEQ multiplex PCR. The V and J calls and clone size come from that table; D and trimming were worked out from the DNA. This table holds tens of thousands of clones, around 87% found once. CDR1 is MNHEY, CDR2 SVGAGI, per germline. The CDR3 consists of 15 residues. Germline trimming cut 4 bases from V and 0 bases from J; bases unmatched to any gene: 3. The specimen was peripheral blood. This chain uses TRBV6-5 with TRBJ1-3; 7 nucleotides match TRBD1. The clonotype originates from a human donor in a cohort sampled during active COVID-19. The CDR3 spells CASSSSGGSGNTIYF. The CDR3 nucleotides are TGTGCCAGCAGTTCTTCAGGGGGCTCTGGAAACACCATATATTTT.